The rows below give T cell receptor beta chains drawn from one sample of a study of T cell responses to AZD1222 COVID-19 vaccine. The method was immunoSEQ multiplex PCR; TCRdb's version includes in-frame clones alone and lacks a portion of them. The table includes around 26,000 clones, 88% detected once. Sample: peripheral blood, taken 28 days after the second AZD1222 dose. The receptors derive from an adult who received the AZD1222 COVID-19 vaccine. Both conserved end residues are part of each CDR3. The D gene is left open where the match is weak. A row's size may be missing; if present it is once, few, many or a size class.

v_gene: TRBV9; abundance: .; j_gene: TRBJ2-2; d_gene: TRBD1; CDR3nt: TGTGCCAGCAACCCACAGGGGGCGGGGACCGGGGAGCTGTTTTTT; CDR3aa: CASNPQGAGTGELFF
v_gene: TRBV9; abundance: .; j_gene: TRBJ2-5; d_gene: .; CDR3nt: TGTGCCAGCAGCGCAAAAGGGGGGTCCCAAGAGACCCAGTACTTC; CDR3aa: CASSAKGGSQETQYF
v_gene: TRBV5-1; abundance: few; j_gene: TRBJ1-6; d_gene: .; CDR3nt: TGCGCCAGCAGCTTGGACAGTTCACGCCCAGGCTCACCCCTCCACTTT; CDR3aa: CASSLDSSRPGSPLHF
v_gene: TRBV4-3; abundance: few; j_gene: TRBJ2-6; d_gene: .; CDR3nt: TGCGCCAGTGCCCAGGGTTCCTCTGGGGCCAACGTCCTGACTTTC; CDR3aa: CASAQGSSGANVLTF
v_gene: TRBV6-5; abundance: .; j_gene: TRBJ1-3; d_gene: .; CDR3nt: TGTGCCACCCGGAGGGATGTCTCTGGAAACACCATATATTTT; CDR3aa: CATRRDVSGNTIYF
v_gene: TRBV20-1; abundance: .; j_gene: TRBJ1-5; d_gene: .; CDR3nt: TGCAGTGCTAGTGGCGGGGTCGGGGTTCAGCCCCAGCATTTT; CDR3aa: CSASGGVGVQPQHF
v_gene: TRBV28; abundance: .; j_gene: TRBJ2-1; d_gene: TRBD1; CDR3nt: TGTGCCAGCAGTCCCGGACAGGGGGCCGGTGAGCAGTTCTTC; CDR3aa: CASSPGQGAGEQFF
v_gene: TRBV2; abundance: .; j_gene: TRBJ1-4; d_gene: .; CDR3nt: TGTGCCAGCAGTGAATGGGTTAATGAAAAACTGTTTTTT; CDR3aa: CASSEWVNEKLFF
v_gene: TRBV6-1; abundance: .; j_gene: TRBJ1-2; d_gene: .; CDR3nt: TGTGCCAGCAGTGACACCCAGGGAAGGTTGGGCTACACCTTC; CDR3aa: CASSDTQGRLGYTF
v_gene: TRBV10-3; abundance: .; j_gene: TRBJ1-6; d_gene: .; CDR3nt: TGTGCCATCAGTGGCATTGGAAATTCACCCCTCCACTTT; CDR3aa: CAISGIGNSPLHF
v_gene: TRBV7-2; abundance: .; j_gene: TRBJ2-7; d_gene: .; CDR3nt: TGTGCCAGCAGCTCAGGACGGACAAGATCCTACGAGCAGTACTTC; CDR3aa: CASSSGRTRSYEQYF
v_gene: TRBV3-1/TRBV3-2; abundance: few; j_gene: TRBJ2-4; d_gene: TRBD1; CDR3nt: TGTGCCAGCAGCCGAACGGGACAGGGGGTAACCAAAAACATTCAGTACTTC; CDR3aa: CASSRTGQGVTKNIQYF
v_gene: TRBV18; abundance: .; j_gene: TRBJ1-4; d_gene: .; CDR3nt: TGTGCCAGCTCACCGCGTTTGGGAGAACTGTTTTTT; CDR3aa: CASSPRLGELFF
v_gene: TRBV28; abundance: .; j_gene: TRBJ1-5; d_gene: TRBD1; CDR3nt: TGTGCCAGCAGTCTTTCTGGACAGGGATACAATCAGCCCCAGCATTTT; CDR3aa: CASSLSGQGYNQPQHF
v_gene: TRBV7-8; abundance: .; j_gene: TRBJ2-1; d_gene: .; CDR3nt: TGTGCCAGCAGCTCCCCCCCCACCTACAATGAGCAGTTCTTC; CDR3aa: CASSSPPTYNEQFF